This TCR beta chain was captured in a study of read filtering for tumor transcriptome and immune sequencing. In its sample, this clonotype was seen a few times. This library used around 0.4 ug RNA and molecular barcoded adaptors spanning alpha/delta and beta/gamma chains. TCRdb called the reads again in MiXCR, with one record for every CDR3 protein. The table includes more than 20,000 distinct CDR3 sequences, approximately 23% detected once. The CDR3 sequence is 11 residues long. The V gene lost 4 bases and the J gene lost 5 bases, with 5 bases spanning the gap. Germline lookup yields CDR1 LGHDT and CDR2 YNNKEL (reference sequence).

The receptor was derived from a donor over 35 with multiple myeloma. J is TRBJ2-5 and V is TRBV3-1; D gene ambiguous. Sequencing input: a population of CD138-negative cells sorted from bone marrow. Here the CDR3 reads CASSLRETQYF. The CDR3 bases are TGTGCCAGCAGCCTCCGGGAGACCCAGTACTTC.